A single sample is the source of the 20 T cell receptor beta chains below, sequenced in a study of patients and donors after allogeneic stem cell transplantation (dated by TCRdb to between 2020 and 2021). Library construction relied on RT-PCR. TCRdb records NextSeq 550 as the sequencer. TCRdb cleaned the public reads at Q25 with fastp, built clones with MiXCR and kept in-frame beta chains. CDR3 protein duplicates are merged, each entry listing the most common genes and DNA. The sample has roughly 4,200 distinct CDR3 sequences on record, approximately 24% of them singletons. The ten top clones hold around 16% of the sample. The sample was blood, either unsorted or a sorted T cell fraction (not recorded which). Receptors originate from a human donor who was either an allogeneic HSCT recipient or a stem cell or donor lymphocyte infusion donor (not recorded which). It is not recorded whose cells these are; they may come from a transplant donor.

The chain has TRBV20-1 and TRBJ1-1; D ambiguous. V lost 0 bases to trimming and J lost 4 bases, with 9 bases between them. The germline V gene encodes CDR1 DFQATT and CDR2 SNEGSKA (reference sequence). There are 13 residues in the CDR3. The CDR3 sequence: CSARDLATTEAFF. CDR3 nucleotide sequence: TGCAGTGCTAGAGATCTAGCGACCACTGAAGCTTTCTTT.

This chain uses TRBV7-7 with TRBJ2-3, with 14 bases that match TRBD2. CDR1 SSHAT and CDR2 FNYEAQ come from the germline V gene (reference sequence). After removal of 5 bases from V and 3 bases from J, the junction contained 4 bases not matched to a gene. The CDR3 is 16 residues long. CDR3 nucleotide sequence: TGTGCCAGCAGCCCAGGGACTAGCGGGGGAACAGATACGCAGTATTTT. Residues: CASSPGTSGGTDTQYF.

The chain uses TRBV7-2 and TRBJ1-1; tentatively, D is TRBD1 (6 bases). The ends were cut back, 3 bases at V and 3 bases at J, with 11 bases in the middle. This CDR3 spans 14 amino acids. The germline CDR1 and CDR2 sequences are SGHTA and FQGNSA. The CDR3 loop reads CASSFNPGDTEAFF. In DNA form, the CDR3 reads TGTGCCAGCAGCTTCAACCCAGGGGACACTGAAGCTTTCTTT.

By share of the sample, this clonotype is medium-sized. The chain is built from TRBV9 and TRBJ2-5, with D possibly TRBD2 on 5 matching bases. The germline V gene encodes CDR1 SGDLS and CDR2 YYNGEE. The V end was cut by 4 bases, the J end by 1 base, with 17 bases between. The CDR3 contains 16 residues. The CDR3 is CASSPRPRAIQETQYF. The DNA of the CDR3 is TGTGCCAGCAGCCCCCGTCCGAGGGCAATCCAAGAGACCCAGTACTTC.

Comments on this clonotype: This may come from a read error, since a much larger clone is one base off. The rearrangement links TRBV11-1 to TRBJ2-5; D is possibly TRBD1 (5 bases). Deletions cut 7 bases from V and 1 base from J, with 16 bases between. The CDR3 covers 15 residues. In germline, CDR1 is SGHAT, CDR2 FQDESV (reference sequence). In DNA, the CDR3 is TGTGCCAGCAAGTCGCTAGGGGCCACCCAAGAGACCCAGTACTTC. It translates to CASKSLGATQETQYF.

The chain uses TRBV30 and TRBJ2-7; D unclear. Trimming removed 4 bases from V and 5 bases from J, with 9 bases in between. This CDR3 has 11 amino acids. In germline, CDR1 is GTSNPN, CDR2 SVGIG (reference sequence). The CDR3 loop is CAWKFSDEQYF. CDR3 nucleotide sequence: TGTGCCTGGAAGTTCTCGGACGAGCAGTACTTC.

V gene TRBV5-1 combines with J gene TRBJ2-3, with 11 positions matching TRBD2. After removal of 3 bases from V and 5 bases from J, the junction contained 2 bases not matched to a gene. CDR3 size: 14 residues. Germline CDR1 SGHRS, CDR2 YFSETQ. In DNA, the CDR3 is TGCGCCAGCAGCTGGGGACTAGCGGAAGATACGCAGTATTTT. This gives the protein CASSWGLAEDTQYF.

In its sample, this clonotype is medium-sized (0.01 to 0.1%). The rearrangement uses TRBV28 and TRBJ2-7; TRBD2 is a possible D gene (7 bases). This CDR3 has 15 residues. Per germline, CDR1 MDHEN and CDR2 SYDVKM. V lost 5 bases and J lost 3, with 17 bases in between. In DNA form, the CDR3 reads TGTGCCAGCAGTCCCCCGGGGGGAGGGGGCTACGAGCAGTACTTC. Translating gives CASSPPGGGGYEQYF.

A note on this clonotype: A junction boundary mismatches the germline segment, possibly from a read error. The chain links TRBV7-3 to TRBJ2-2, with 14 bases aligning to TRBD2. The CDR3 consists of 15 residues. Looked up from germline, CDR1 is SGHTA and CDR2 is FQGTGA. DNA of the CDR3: TGTGCCAGCAGCGGGACTAGCGGGAGCGGTGGGGAGCTGGTTTTT. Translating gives CASSGTSGSGGELVF.

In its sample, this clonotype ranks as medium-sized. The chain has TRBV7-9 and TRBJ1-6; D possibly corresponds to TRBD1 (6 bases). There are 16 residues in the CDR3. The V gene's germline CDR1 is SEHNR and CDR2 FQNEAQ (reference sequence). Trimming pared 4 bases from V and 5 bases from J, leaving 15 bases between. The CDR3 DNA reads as TGTGCCAGCAGCTACCGGGACAAAGGGGATAATTCACCCCTCCACTTT. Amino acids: CASSYRDKGDNSPLHF.

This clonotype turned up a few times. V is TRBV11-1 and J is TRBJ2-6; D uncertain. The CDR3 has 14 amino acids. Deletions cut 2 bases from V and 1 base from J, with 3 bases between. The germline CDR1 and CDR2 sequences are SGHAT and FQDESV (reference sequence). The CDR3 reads CASSLPSGANVLTF. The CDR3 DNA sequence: TGTGCCAGCAGCTTACCGTCTGGGGCCAACGTCCTGACTTTC.

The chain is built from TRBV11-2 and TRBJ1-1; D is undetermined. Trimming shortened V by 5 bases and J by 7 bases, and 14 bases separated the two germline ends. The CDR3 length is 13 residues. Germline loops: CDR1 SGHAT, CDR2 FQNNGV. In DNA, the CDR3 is TGTGCCAGCAGCCCGTCCCGAATGGGTGAAGCTTTCTTT. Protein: CASSPSRMGEAFF.

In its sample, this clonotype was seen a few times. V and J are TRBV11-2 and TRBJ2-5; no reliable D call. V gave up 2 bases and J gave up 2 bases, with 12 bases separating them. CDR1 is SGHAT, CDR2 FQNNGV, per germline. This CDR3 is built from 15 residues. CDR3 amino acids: CASSLIWGRQETQYF. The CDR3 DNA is TGTGCCAGCAGCTTAATCTGGGGTAGACAAGAGACCCAGTACTTC.

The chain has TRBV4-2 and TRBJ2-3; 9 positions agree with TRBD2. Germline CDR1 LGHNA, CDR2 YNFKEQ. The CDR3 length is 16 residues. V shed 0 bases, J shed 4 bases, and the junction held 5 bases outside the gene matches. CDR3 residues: CASSQDGGRAADTQYF. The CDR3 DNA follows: TGTGCCAGCAGCCAAGACGGCGGGAGGGCCGCAGATACGCAGTATTTT.

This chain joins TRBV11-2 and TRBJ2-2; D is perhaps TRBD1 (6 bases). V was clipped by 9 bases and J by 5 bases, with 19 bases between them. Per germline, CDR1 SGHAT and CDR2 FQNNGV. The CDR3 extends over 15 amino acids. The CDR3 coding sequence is TGTGCCAGTGCCTTTGCAGGGGCAGAGACCGGGGAGCTGTTTTTT. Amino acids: CASAFAGAETGELFF.

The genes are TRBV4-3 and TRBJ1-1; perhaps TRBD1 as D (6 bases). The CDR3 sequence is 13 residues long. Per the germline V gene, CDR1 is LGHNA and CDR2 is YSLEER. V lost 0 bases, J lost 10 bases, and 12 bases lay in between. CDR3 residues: CASSQDGTGRAFF. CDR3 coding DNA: TGCGCCAGCAGCCAAGATGGAACAGGGCGAGCTTTCTTT.

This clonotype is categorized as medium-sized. CDR3 loop: CASSTQGLTGYTF. The CDR3 bases are TGTGCCAGCAGTACCCAGGGGTTGACTGGCTACACCTTC. The V call is TRBV12-3 or TRBV12-4, the J call TRBJ1-2; D might be TRBD1 (6 bases). The ends were cut back, 5 bases at V and 7 bases at J, with 14 bases in the middle. The CDR3 extends over 13 amino acids.

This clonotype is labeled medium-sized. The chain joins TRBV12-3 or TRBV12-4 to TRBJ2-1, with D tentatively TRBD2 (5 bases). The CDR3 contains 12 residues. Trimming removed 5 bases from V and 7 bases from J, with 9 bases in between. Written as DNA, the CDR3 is TGTGCCAGCAGTCCCCTAGCAAATGAGCAGTTCTTC. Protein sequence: CASSPLANEQFF.

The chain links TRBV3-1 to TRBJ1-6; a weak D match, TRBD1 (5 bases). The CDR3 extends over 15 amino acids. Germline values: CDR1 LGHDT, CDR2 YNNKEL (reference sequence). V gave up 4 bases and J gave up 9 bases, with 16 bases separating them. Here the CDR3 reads CASSPAGTGSSPLHF. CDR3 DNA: TGTGCCAGCAGCCCCGCCGGGACGGGTAGTTCACCCCTCCACTTT.

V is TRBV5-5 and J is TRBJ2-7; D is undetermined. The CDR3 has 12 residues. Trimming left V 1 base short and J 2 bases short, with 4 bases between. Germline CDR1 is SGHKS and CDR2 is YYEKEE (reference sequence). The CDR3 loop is CASSLRTYEQYF. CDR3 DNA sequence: TGTGCCAGCAGCTTGCGGACCTACGAGCAGTACTTC.